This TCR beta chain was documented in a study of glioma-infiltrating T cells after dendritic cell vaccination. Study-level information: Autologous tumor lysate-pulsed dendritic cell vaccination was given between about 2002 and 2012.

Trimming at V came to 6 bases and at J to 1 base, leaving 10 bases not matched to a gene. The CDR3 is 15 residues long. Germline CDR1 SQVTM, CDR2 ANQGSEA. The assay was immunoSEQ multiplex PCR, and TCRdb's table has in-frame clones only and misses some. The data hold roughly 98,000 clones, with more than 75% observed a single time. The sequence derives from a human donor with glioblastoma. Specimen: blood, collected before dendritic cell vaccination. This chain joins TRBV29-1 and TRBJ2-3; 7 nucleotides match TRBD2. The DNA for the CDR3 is TGCAGCGTGACCGACGGGGGGACCGGCACAGATACGCAGTATTTT. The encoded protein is CSVTDGGTGTDTQYF.